This TCR beta chain was documented in a study of Graves' ophthalmopathy and Graves' hyperthyroidism. Overall study findings and caveats: The 13-signature model separated ophthalmopathy from stable hyperthyroidism at almost 90% sensitivity and around 81% specificity.

Scientists amplified the TCR beta CDR3 regions from RNA transcripts. First-round RT-PCR relied on HTBI primers, and a second-round multiplex PCR came next. MiXCR, run by TCRdb on the multiplex PCR reads, gives a single entry per CDR3 protein. The sample shows 200,000 to 250,000 distinct CDR3 sequences, around 45% of them seen only once. V was trimmed by 5 bases and J by 3 bases, leaving 19 bases between them. The CDR3 is 16 amino acids. Germline CDR1 LNHDA, CDR2 SQIVND (reference sequence). Moderate-to-severe activity, CAS at least 3, NOSPECS at least 4 and duration under 3 months characterized donors with ophthalmopathy. Excluded: other autoimmune disease, uncontrolled infection, pregnancy or lactation. This clonotype was picked up a small number of times. Its antigen is undetermined.

The sequenced sample consisted of peripheral blood. The V and J genes are TRBV19 and TRBJ1-2; D gene ambiguous. The sequence came from an adult man with Graves' ophthalmopathy. The CDR3 DNA follows: TGTGCCAGTAGTTTTAGAGCGGCAGATCGGGACTATGGCTACACCTTC. Amino acid sequence: CASSFRAADRDYGYTF. The full variable domain, rest sourced from reference TRBV19 and TRBJ1-2, is DGGITQSPKYLFRKEGQNVTLSCEQNLNHDAMYWYRQDPGQGLRLIYYSQIVNDFQKGDIAEGYSVSREKKESFPLTVTSAQKNPTAFYLCASSFRAADRDYGYTFGSGTRLTVV.